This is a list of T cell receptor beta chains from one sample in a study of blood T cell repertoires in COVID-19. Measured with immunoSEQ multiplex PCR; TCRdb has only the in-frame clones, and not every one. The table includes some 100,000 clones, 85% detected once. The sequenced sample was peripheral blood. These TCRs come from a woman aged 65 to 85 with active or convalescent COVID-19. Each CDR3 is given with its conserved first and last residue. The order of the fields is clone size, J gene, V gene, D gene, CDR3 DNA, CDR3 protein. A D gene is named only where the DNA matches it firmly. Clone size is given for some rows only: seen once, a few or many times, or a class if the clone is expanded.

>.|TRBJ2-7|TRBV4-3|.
TGCGCCAGCAGCCAAGCTGGTGGCCACGAGCAGTACTTC
CASSQAGGHEQYF
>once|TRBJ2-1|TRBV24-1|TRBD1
TGTGCCACCCGGACCGGGACAGGGGGAAACAATGAGCAGTTCTTC
CATRTGTGGNNEQFF
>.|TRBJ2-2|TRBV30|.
TGTGCCACGGTGTCTTACACCGGGGAGCTGTTTTTT
CATVSYTGELFF
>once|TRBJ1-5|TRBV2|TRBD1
TGTGCCAGCAGTTTCGACAGGGATAATCAGCCCCAGCATTTT
CASSFDRDNQPQHF
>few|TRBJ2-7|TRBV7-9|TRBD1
TGTGCCAGCAGCTTAGAGGCAGGGGGCTACTACGAGCAGTACTTC
CASSLEAGGYYEQYF
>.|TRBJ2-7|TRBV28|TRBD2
TGTGCCAGCACAACTAGCGGGAGGGCCTTCGAGCAGTACTTC
CASTTSGRAFEQYF
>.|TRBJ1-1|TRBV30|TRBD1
TGTGCCTGGGGCCTACAGGGGGCGAATGAAGCTTTCTTT
CAWGLQGANEAFF
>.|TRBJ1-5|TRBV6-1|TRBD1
TGTGCCAGCAGTGAGGGACAGGTGCCTAATCAGCCCCAGCATTTT
CASSEGQVPNQPQHF
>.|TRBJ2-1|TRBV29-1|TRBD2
TGCAGCGTTGGGAAGGGACTAGCGGGGTACAATGAGCAGTTCTTC
CSVGKGLAGYNEQFF
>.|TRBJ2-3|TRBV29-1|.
TGCAGCGCTATACAGGGTTCAGATACGCAGTATTTT
CSAIQGSDTQYF
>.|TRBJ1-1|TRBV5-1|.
TGCGCCAGCAGCTTGGAGCACAGGGCCACTGAAGCTTTCTTT
CASSLEHRATEAFF
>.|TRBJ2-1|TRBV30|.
TGTGCCTGGAAAGAAAGGTGGGCCCCTTACAATGAGCAGTTCTTC
CAWKERWAPYNEQFF
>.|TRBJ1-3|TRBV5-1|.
TGCGCCAGCAGCTTGGGGTCAGGTCGGAACACCATATATTTT
CASSLGSGRNTIYF
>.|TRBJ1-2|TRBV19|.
TGTGCCAGTAGGCATAGATTTAGGCAGGGGTGGAACTATGGCTACACCTTC
CASRHRFRQGWNYGYTF
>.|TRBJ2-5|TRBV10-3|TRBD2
TGTGCCATCAGTGAGATGGTAGCGGGTAAAGAGACCCAGTACTTC
CAISEMVAGKETQYF
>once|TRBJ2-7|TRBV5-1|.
TGCGCCAGCAGCTCGCCGGGACTGGGGATCTACGAGCAGTACTTC
CASSSPGLGIYEQYF
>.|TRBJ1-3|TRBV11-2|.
TGTGCCAGCAGCCAACAGGAGGGTGGTGGAAACACCATATATTTT
CASSQQEGGGNTIYF
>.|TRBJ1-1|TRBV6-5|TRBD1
TGTGCCAGCAGTTACCTACAGGGGAGTGGGACTGAAGCTTTCTTT
CASSYLQGSGTEAFF
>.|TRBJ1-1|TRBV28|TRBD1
TGTGTCAGCAGGCAAAGACAGGGTCTCGTTTTCTTT
CVSRQRQGLVFF
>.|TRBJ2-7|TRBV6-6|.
TGTGCCACCGGGACATCCTACGAGCAGTACTTC
CATGTSYEQYF
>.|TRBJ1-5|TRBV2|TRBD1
TGTGCCAGCAGTGGACAGGGGGCTGGTCAGCCCCAGCATTTT
CASSGQGAGQPQHF
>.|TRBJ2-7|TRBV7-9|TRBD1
TGTGCCAGCAGCTCCGGCGGGACAGGGGGCTACGAGCAGTACTTC
CASSSGGTGGYEQYF
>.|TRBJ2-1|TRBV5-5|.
TGTGCCAGCAGCGGGGTCGGGGGGCAAAATGAGCAGTTCTTC
CASSGVGGQNEQFF
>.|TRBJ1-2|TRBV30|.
TGTGCCTGGGCGTCGGGTCAGGGCCTTGGCTACACCTTC
CAWASGQGLGYTF
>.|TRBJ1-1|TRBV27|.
TGTGCCAGCAGTTGGGGCAGTGGAGGGTACACTGAAGCTTTCTTT
CASSWGSGGYTEAFF
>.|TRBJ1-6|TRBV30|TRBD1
TGTGCCTGGAGTGTACTACAGGGGCATAATTCACCCCTCCACTTT
CAWSVLQGHNSPLHF
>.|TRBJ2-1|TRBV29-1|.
TGCAGCGTTGAAGACCATAGCTCCTACAATGAGCAGTTCTTC
CSVEDHSSYNEQFF
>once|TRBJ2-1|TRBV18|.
TGTGCCAGCTCACCACTGGCTTTAGTCGGGGACAATGAGCAGTTCTTC
CASSPLALVGDNEQFF
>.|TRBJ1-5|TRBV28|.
TGTGCCAGCAGTTTACCCGGCAGGGGTGGTCAGCCCCAGCATTTT
CASSLPGRGGQPQHF
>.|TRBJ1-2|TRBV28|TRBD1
TGTGCCAGCAGCTCAACTACAGGGGGCTATGGCTACACCTTC
CASSSTTGGYGYTF
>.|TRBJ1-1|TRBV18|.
TGTGCCAGCTCACCCCAAGGGACTATGAACACTGAAGCTTTCTTT
CASSPQGTMNTEAFF
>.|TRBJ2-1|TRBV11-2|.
TGTGCCAGCAGCTTTTCACAGAGCTCCTACAATGAGCAGTTCTTC
CASSFSQSSYNEQFF
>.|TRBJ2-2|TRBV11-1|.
TGTGCCAGCAGCGTATACGGGGGAACCGGGGAGCTGTTTTTT
CASSVYGGTGELFF